The sample holds many counts of the clone carrying this T cell receptor beta chain. Its antigen is undetermined. CDR3 length: 15 amino acids. With 5 bases clipped from V and 4 bases from J, the junction kept 5 bases outside the gene matches. PCR was performed a second time for about 7 to 11 cycles using a sample-barcoded 5' primer and a J-beta primer mix. Using its own MiXCR run on the 5' RACE reads, TCRdb lists one record per CDR3 protein. The repertoire holds some 890,000 distinct CDR3 sequences, roughly 29% seen once, with 10% to 13% in the top ten. This sample is drawn from a study of blood T cells in healthy people across ages. Findings of the study overall: As naive T cell percentage varied, TCR beta diversity correlated strongly with it.

This sample was shared with a second study, whose subject was T cells of mothers and their children.

The chain joins TRBV12-3 or TRBV12-4 to TRBJ2-5; TRBD2 agrees at 12 bases. The source is a woman between 35 and 50 years old in good health. The material sequenced was blood. CDR3 in DNA: TGTGCCAGCAGTGCCTCTAGCGGGGGGGCAGAGACCCAGTACTTC. Amino acids: CASSASSGGAETQYF.